A selection of T cell receptor beta chains follows, all from one sample in a study of cytomegalovirus exposure and HLA in healthy donors. Measured with immunoSEQ multiplex PCR; TCRdb has only the in-frame clones, and not every one. The sample yields fewer than 85,000 clones, around 78% seen once. Source material: PBMCs. All receptors derive from a man in his forties in good health and CMV-seronegative. The conserved cysteine and the conserved F or W are not part of the CDR3 here. Rows give clone size only sometimes, using once, few, many, or a class for an expanded clone.

cdr3_length: 16; clone_size: .; v_call: TRBV7-9; j_call: TRBJ2-6; cdr3_aa: ASSLARGLFSGANVLT
cdr3_length: 11; clone_size: few; v_call: TRBV6-6; j_call: TRBJ2-7; cdr3_aa: ASSKPSSYEQY
cdr3_length: 14; clone_size: .; v_call: TRBV27; j_call: TRBJ2-7; cdr3_aa: ASRRLTTTVSYEQY
cdr3_length: 14; clone_size: .; v_call: TRBV19; j_call: TRBJ1-2; cdr3_aa: ASSIVGAGGGYGYT
cdr3_length: 14; clone_size: few; v_call: TRBV4-3; j_call: TRBJ1-1; cdr3_aa: ASSQDPGTGETEAF
cdr3_length: 12; clone_size: .; v_call: TRBV5-1; j_call: TRBJ1-4; cdr3_aa: ASSPGGNNEKLF
cdr3_length: 13; clone_size: few; v_call: TRBV5-6; j_call: TRBJ1-5; cdr3_aa: ASSLLGLLNQPQH
cdr3_length: 12; clone_size: .; v_call: TRBV6-1; j_call: TRBJ1-5; cdr3_aa: ASSTRQGNQPQH
cdr3_length: 11; clone_size: few; v_call: TRBV2; j_call: TRBJ1-1; cdr3_aa: AGRTGRDTEAF
cdr3_length: 13; clone_size: .; v_call: TRBV5-5; j_call: TRBJ2-3; cdr3_aa: ASQLGTANTDTQY
cdr3_length: 10; clone_size: .; v_call: TRBV18; j_call: TRBJ1-2; cdr3_aa: ASSPPQGGYT
cdr3_length: 13; clone_size: .; v_call: TRBV7-9; j_call: TRBJ2-7; cdr3_aa: ASSPRHVSSYEQY
cdr3_length: 14; clone_size: few; v_call: TRBV5-4; j_call: TRBJ2-2; cdr3_aa: ASSFGGVERTGELF
cdr3_length: 14; clone_size: .; v_call: TRBV6-5; j_call: TRBJ1-4; cdr3_aa: ASSYGTGGFNEKLF
cdr3_length: 11; clone_size: .; v_call: TRBV7-9; j_call: TRBJ2-5; cdr3_aa: ASSLGSLETQY
cdr3_length: 11; clone_size: .; v_call: TRBV7-9; j_call: TRBJ1-1; cdr3_aa: ASSTEGGTEAF
cdr3_length: 12; clone_size: .; v_call: TRBV5-1; j_call: TRBJ1-1; cdr3_aa: ASSSGHGNTEAF
cdr3_length: 12; clone_size: once; v_call: TRBV6-5; j_call: TRBJ1-2; cdr3_aa: ASSYIGANYGYT
cdr3_length: 10; clone_size: .; v_call: TRBV7-2; j_call: TRBJ2-5; cdr3_aa: ASSPGLGAQY
cdr3_length: 11; clone_size: .; v_call: TRBV6-5; j_call: TRBJ2-7; cdr3_aa: ASSGTITYEQY
cdr3_length: 13; clone_size: .; v_call: TRBV11-2; j_call: TRBJ2-1; cdr3_aa: ASSRGGSSYNEQF
cdr3_length: 14; clone_size: .; v_call: TRBV2; j_call: TRBJ2-3; cdr3_aa: ASSEQEQGAGDTQY
cdr3_length: 11; clone_size: few; v_call: TRBV9; j_call: TRBJ1-1; cdr3_aa: ASSVARGAEAF
cdr3_length: 13; clone_size: .; v_call: TRBV4-2; j_call: TRBJ1-2; cdr3_aa: ASSQDRGPNYGYT
cdr3_length: 14; clone_size: .; v_call: TRBV10-3; j_call: TRBJ1-6; cdr3_aa: AIRGGPENYNSPLH
cdr3_length: 14; clone_size: few; v_call: TRBV6-1; j_call: TRBJ2-1; cdr3_aa: ASSENSGGAYNEQF
cdr3_length: 13; clone_size: many; v_call: TRBV6-1; j_call: TRBJ2-1; cdr3_aa: ASSEATRHNNEQF
cdr3_length: 11; clone_size: .; v_call: TRBV18; j_call: TRBJ1-1; cdr3_aa: ASSRDMNTEAF
cdr3_length: 13; clone_size: .; v_call: TRBV5-4; j_call: TRBJ1-1; cdr3_aa: ASSPAPGQNTEAF
cdr3_length: 12; clone_size: few; v_call: TRBV5-4; j_call: TRBJ2-7; cdr3_aa: ASSDRGHSYEQY
cdr3_length: 11; clone_size: .; v_call: TRBV18; j_call: TRBJ2-3; cdr3_aa: ASSPSREDTQY
cdr3_length: 12; clone_size: .; v_call: TRBV28; j_call: TRBJ1-6; cdr3_aa: ASSGTGGGGPLH
cdr3_length: 12; clone_size: .; v_call: TRBV10-3; j_call: TRBJ1-1; cdr3_aa: AIKTGEKNTEAF
cdr3_length: 12; clone_size: .; v_call: TRBV30; j_call: TRBJ1-5; cdr3_aa: AWSVLTSNQPQH
cdr3_length: 12; clone_size: .; v_call: TRBV6-5; j_call: TRBJ2-7; cdr3_aa: ASRRYTQTVEQY
cdr3_length: 12; clone_size: .; v_call: TRBV30; j_call: TRBJ1-4; cdr3_aa: AWSRDNGGEKLF
cdr3_length: 9; clone_size: .; v_call: TRBV6-5; j_call: TRBJ1-1; cdr3_aa: ASTRNTEAF
cdr3_length: 9; clone_size: .; v_call: TRBV28; j_call: TRBJ1-2; cdr3_aa: ASSSSRGYT
cdr3_length: 12; clone_size: .; v_call: TRBV6-5; j_call: TRBJ2-3; cdr3_aa: ASSYGESTDTQY
cdr3_length: 12; clone_size: .; v_call: TRBV5-1; j_call: TRBJ1-1; cdr3_aa: ASSLVTAGTEAF